These 23 T cell receptor beta chains were all obtained from the same sample, sequenced in a study of T cells after yellow fever vaccination. TCRdb re-called the 5' RACE reads with MiXCR, one entry per CDR3 protein. The sample lists approximately 610,000 distinct CDR3 sequences, about 17% occurring once. The starting material was PBMCs, obtained around 5 days after the first yellow fever vaccination. These receptors all stem from a man between 18 and 29 years old who received the YFV17D yellow fever vaccine.

This clonotype showed up many times. This chain's CDR3 is CASSSPRRGGPEKLFF. The DNA for the CDR3 is TGTGCCAGCAGTTCCCCCCGGAGGGGGGGCCCTGAAAAACTGTTTTTT. V gene TRBV28 combines with J gene TRBJ1-4; maybe TRBD1 (6 bases). In germline, CDR1 is MDHEN, CDR2 SYDVKM. CDR3 size: 16 residues. V was trimmed by 4 bases and J by 7 bases, leaving 19 bases between them.

Ten or more counts support this clonotype. The chain has TRBV5-1 and TRBJ2-1; 12 bases fit TRBD2. The germline V gene has CDR1 SGHRS and CDR2 YFSETQ. This CDR3 spans 15 amino acids. J lost 6 bases, V lost 2 bases, and 3 bases had no gene match. CDR3 region: CASSLSSGGANEQFF. The DNA for the CDR3 is TGCGCCAGCAGCTTATCTAGCGGGGGGGCCAATGAGCAGTTCTTC.

This clonotype came up many times. The rearrangement links TRBV6-5 to TRBJ1-1; D possibly corresponds to TRBD1 (5 bases). The CDR3 sequence is 16 residues long. CDR1 is MNHEY and CDR2 is SVGAGI in the germline V gene. With 2 bases removed from V and 3 bases from J, the gap between germline ends came to 16 bases. CDR3 protein: CASSYDLGGGDTEAFF. The CDR3 nucleotides read TGTGCCAGCAGTTACGATTTGGGGGGTGGGGACACTGAAGCTTTCTTT.

The V call is TRBV5-1, the J call TRBJ2-5; the match to TRBD1 covers 7 bases. The V and J ends lost 4 bases and 2 bases, in that order; junction bases with no gene match: 5. Germline lookup yields CDR1 SGHRS and CDR2 YFSETQ. The CDR3 has 14 residues. The CDR3 spells CASSDDRAQETQYF. As DNA, the CDR3 is TGCGCCAGCAGCGACGACAGGGCTCAAGAGACCCAGTACTTC.

This clonotype was counted only a few times. The chain combines TRBV7-6 with TRBJ2-1; D might be TRBD2 (5 bases). Trimming stripped 3 bases from V and 2 bases from J, with 11 bases between. Germline V CDR1 and CDR2: SGHVS, FNYEAQ. This CDR3 has 15 amino acids. CDR3 region: CASSLSSNPYNEQFF. CDR3 bases: TGTGCCAGCAGCTTGTCTAGCAATCCCTACAATGAGCAGTTCTTC.

As concerns this clonotype: One end of the junction is discordant with germline, which a read error may explain. The gene calls are TRBV3-1 and TRBJ2-1; TRBD2 might be the D (7 bases). The germline V gene has CDR1 LGHDT and CDR2 YNNKEL (reference sequence). The CDR3 extends over 17 amino acids. The CDR3 DNA reads TGTGCCACCAGCCAAGTGGATCGCGGGGGCTGGTACAATGAGCAGTTCTTC. Its protein is CATSQVDRGGWYNEQFF.

The sample holds a few counts of this clonotype. This chain uses TRBV6-1 with TRBJ2-7; no firm D call. The V end was cut by 6 bases, the J end by 0 bases, with 9 bases between. Germline values: CDR1 MNHNS, CDR2 SASEGT. CDR3 length equals 13 residues. CDR3: CASRDGSSYEQYV. The DNA of the CDR3 is TGTGCCAGCAGAGACGGTAGCTCCTACGAGCAGTACGTC.

This chain uses TRBV29-1 with TRBJ1-2; D call uncertain. This CDR3 contains 16 residues. Germline values: CDR1 SQVTM, CDR2 ANQGSEA. With 5 bases removed from V and 4 bases from J, the gap between germline ends came to 23 bases. The CDR3, as DNA: TGCAGCGTTCCGAAAGTTGCATCCGGGCCTAGCTATGGCTACACCTTC. Its protein product is CSVPKVASGPSYGYTF.

This clonotype was seen a handful of times. The chain is built from TRBV10-2 and TRBJ2-1; D is perhaps TRBD1 or TRBD2 (6 bases each). Trimming took 6 bases from V and 6 from J, leaving 12 bases between them. This CDR3 spans 13 amino acids. In germline, CDR1 is WSHSY, CDR2 SAAADI. CDR3 DNA sequence: TGCGCCAGCAGGCAGAGGGGGGTCAATGAGCAGTTCTTC. Protein: CASRQRGVNEQFF.

V usage is TRBV6-1 and J usage is TRBJ1-3; D is unresolved. V dropped 6 bases and J dropped 4 bases, with 19 bases sitting between them. The CDR3 covers 16 residues. Germline values: CDR1 MNHNS, CDR2 SASEGT. CDR3 sequence (DNA): TGTGCCAGCAGCCCATATGACGGAATCGGAGGAAACACCATATATTTT. Its translation: CASSPYDGIGGNTIYF.

The table lists this clonotype with many counts. This CDR3 is CSVGSQASMNTEAFF. CDR3 in DNA: TGCAGCGTTGGTTCACAGGCTTCTATGAACACTGAAGCTTTCTTT. This chain joins TRBV29-1 and TRBJ1-1, with D maybe TRBD1 (5 bases). This CDR3 is built from 15 residues. Trimming took 4 bases from V and 0 from J, leaving 15 bases between them. Germline loops: CDR1 SQVTM, CDR2 ANQGSEA. Complete variable domain (other parts from reference TRBV29-1 and TRBJ1-1): SAVISQKPSRDICQRGTSLTIQCQVDSQVTMMFWYRQQPGQSLTLIATANQGSEATYESGFVIDKFPISRPNLTFSTLTVSNMSPEDSSIYLCSVGSQASMNTEAFFGQGTRLTVV.

The CDR3 DNA is TGCAGTGCTAGCTCACAGCAAGAGACCCAGTACTTC. Residues: CSASSQQETQYF. The chain has TRBV20-1 and TRBJ2-5; D unresolved. The V end lost 3 bases, the J end lost 2 bases, and 7 bases lay between the germline ends. Germline CDR1 reads DFQATT; CDR2 reads SNEGSKA (reference sequence). This CDR3 contains 12 residues.

The gene calls are TRBV9 and TRBJ2-3; D possibly corresponds to TRBD2 (6 bases). Germline lookup yields CDR1 SGDLS and CDR2 YYNGEE. The CDR3 has 14 residues. The ends were cut back, 5 bases at V and 2 bases at J, with 12 bases in the middle. CDR3 bases: TGTGCCAGCAGTACGACTAGTTTCACAGATACGCAGTATTTT. Protein product: CASSTTSFTDTQYF.

The sample holds a few counts of this clonotype. This sequence joins TRBV6-5 and TRBJ1-4, with D possibly TRBD1 on 5 matching bases. The CDR3 loop spans 15 amino acids. Germline CDR1 and CDR2: MNHEY and SVGAGI. V gave up 2 bases and J gave up 5 bases, with 12 bases separating them. The CDR3 DNA sequence: TGTGCCAGCAGTTACCGGCGGGGGATCAATGAAAAACTGTTTTTT. Encoded protein: CASSYRRGINEKLFF.

This clonotype was seen only a few times. The chain combines TRBV28 with TRBJ2-5; TRBD1 matches 8 bases. The CDR3 is 13 residues long. V lost 7 bases to trimming and J lost 4 bases; unmatched junction nucleotides: 5. CDR1 MDHEN and CDR2 SYDVKM come from the germline V gene. As DNA, the CDR3 is TGTGCCAGCACCAAACAGGGGGTAGAGACCCAGTACTTC. Translating it yields CASTKQGVETQYF.

The table lists this clonotype with a few counts. The chain links TRBV4-3 to TRBJ1-6; a possible D gene is TRBD1 (6 bases). This CDR3 contains 16 residues. V was cut by 1 base and J by 5 bases, with 12 bases left in between. The germline CDR1 and CDR2 sequences are LGHNA and YSLEER. CDR3 residues: CASSQGAGVDNSPLHF. CDR3 nucleotide sequence: TGCGCCAGCAGCCAAGGGGCAGGGGTAGATAATTCACCCCTCCACTTT.

V and J are TRBV10-3 and TRBJ1-5, with a possible D match to TRBD1 (6 bases). Germline CDR1 reads ENHRY; CDR2 reads SYGVKD. The CDR3 consists of 15 residues. V gave up 3 bases and J gave up 0 bases, with 9 bases separating them. CDR3 protein: CAISDPGDSNQPQHF. Here the CDR3 DNA reads TGTGCCATCAGTGATCCAGGGGATAGCAATCAGCCCCAGCATTTT.

J is TRBJ2-3 and V is TRBV2, with TRBD2 as a possible D gene (6 bases). Deletions cut 10 bases from V and 1 base from J, with 15 bases between. Germline-derived CDR1 and CDR2 are SNHLY and FYNNEI. This CDR3 is built from 14 residues. The CDR3 sequence is CATGRGTGTDTQYF. The DNA of the CDR3 is TGTGCCACAGGGCGGGGAACCGGCACAGATACGCAGTATTTT.

This clonotype was recorded at least ten times. The J gene is TRBJ1-1, the V gene TRBV30; perhaps TRBD1 as D (6 bases). Trimming pared 3 bases from V and 4 bases from J, leaving 18 bases between. CDR1 is GTSNPN and CDR2 is SVGIG in the germline V gene (reference sequence). The CDR3 is made up of 15 amino acids. CDR3 loop: CAWSPGGGLGTEAFF. The CDR3 nucleotides read TGTGCCTGGAGCCCCGGCGGGGGCCTGGGCACTGAAGCTTTCTTT.

This clonotype has only a few counts. V is TRBV27 and J is TRBJ2-2; no definite D call. The CDR3 runs 13 residues. Germline CDR1 is MNHEY and CDR2 is SMNVEV (reference sequence). The V and J ends lost 2 bases and 7 bases respectively, with 8 bases between them. CDR3 region: CASSLVKGGELFF. CDR3 nucleotide sequence: TGTGCCAGCAGTTTAGTCAAGGGCGGGGAGCTGTTTTTT.

This clonotype was found a few times. The rearrangement uses TRBV19 and TRBJ2-1; 9 nucleotides line up with TRBD1. J lost 8 bases, V lost 5 bases, and 13 bases had no gene match. The germline gives CDR1 LNHDA, CDR2 SQIVND (reference sequence). There are 16 residues in the CDR3. The CDR3 is CASSHPRSGQGYEQFF. In DNA form, the CDR3 reads TGTGCCAGTAGTCACCCTAGGTCGGGACAGGGCTATGAGCAGTTCTTC.

In its sample, this clonotype was seen many times. The chain recombines TRBV4-2 with TRBJ2-1; 9 bases are a match to TRBD2. CDR1 is LGHNA and CDR2 is YNFKEQ in the germline V gene. The CDR3 is 16 amino acids. Trimming at V came to 0 bases and at J to 1 base, leaving 1 base not matched to a gene. In nucleotides, the CDR3 is TGTGCCAGCAGCCAAGATACTAGCGGGTCCTACAATGAGCAGTTCTTC. It yields the protein CASSQDTSGSYNEQFF.

This clonotype was picked up a small number of times. The chain couples TRBV4-3 to TRBJ2-3, with D perhaps matching TRBD2 (5 bases). CDR1 LGHNA and CDR2 YSLEER come from the germline V gene. Trimming stripped 1 base from V and 0 bases from J, with 11 bases between. This CDR3 has 16 residues. The CDR3 bases are TGCGCCAGCAGCCAAGTTAGCGAAGGGAGCACAGATACGCAGTATTTT. Encoded protein: CASSQVSEGSTDTQYF.